Each of the 27 T cell receptor beta chains below was sequenced from the same sample in a study of T cell responses to AZD1222 COVID-19 vaccine. Profiling relied on immunoSEQ multiplex PCR, and the TCRdb table lists in-frame clones only, not all of them. The sample yields around 150,000 clones, 85% to 95% seen once. The sample here was peripheral blood, taken 28 days after the second AZD1222 dose. All receptors derive from an adult who received the AZD1222 COVID-19 vaccine.

The chain combines TRBV7-9 with TRBJ1-1; D is perhaps TRBD1 (5 bases). CDR3 length: 14 residues. Germline-derived CDR1 and CDR2 are SEHNR and FQNEAQ (reference sequence). V shed 5 bases and J shed 5 bases, with 15 bases lying between them. CDR3 in DNA: TGTGCCAGCAGCCCGTTGGGGGTGGGGACTGAAGCTTTCTTT. Translating it yields CASSPLGVGTEAFF. Based on the CDR3 plus reference TRBV7-9 and TRBJ1-1, the full variable domain is DTGVSQNPRHKITKRGQNVTFRCDPISEHNRLYWYRQTLGQGPEFLTYFQNEAQLEKSRLLSDRFSAERPKGSFSTLEIQRTEQGDSAMYLCASSPLGVGTEAFFGQGTRLTVV.

The sample holds a few counts of this clone. This chain connects TRBV9 to TRBJ2-7, with D perhaps TRBD1 or TRBD2 (5 bases each). The ends were cut back, 2 bases at V and 2 bases at J, with 11 bases in the middle. Germline V CDR1 and CDR2: SGDLS, YYNGEE. This CDR3 is 14 amino acids long. The CDR3 nucleotides are TGTGCCAGCAGCGTCGAAGGGGAGACCTACGAGCAGTACTTC. It yields the protein CASSVEGETYEQYF.

The rearrangement links TRBV19 to TRBJ2-1; possible D gene TRBD2, 5 bases. The CDR3 runs 16 residues. V lost 3 bases to trimming and J lost 5 bases, with 17 bases between them. Germline V lookup: CDR1 LNHDA, CDR2 SQIVND (reference sequence). The CDR3 nucleotides read TGTGCCAGTAGTATGATCGAGGGTCCACAAAACAATGAGCAGTTCTTC. This sequence encodes CASSMIEGPQNNEQFF.

The chain combines TRBV7-9 with TRBJ1-1, with unresolved D. V was clipped by 5 bases and J by 4 bases, with 17 bases between them. Germline V lookup: CDR1 SEHNR, CDR2 FQNEAQ (reference sequence). There are 15 residues in the CDR3. The DNA of the CDR3 is TGTGCCAGCAGCGCTGCACCCTCGGGTGGCACTGAAGCTTTCTTT. It is translated as CASSAAPSGGTEAFF.

This clone was observed a single time. J is TRBJ1-5 and V is TRBV5-1; tentative D call: TRBD1 (5 bases). Germline V gene sequence: CDR1 SGHRS, CDR2 YFSETQ. The germline V and J ends were trimmed by 2 bases and 2 bases, with 8 bases remaining between them. The CDR3 covers 14 residues. The CDR3 loop reads CASSFQGGNQPQHF. The CDR3 bases are TGCGCCAGCAGCTTTCAAGGGGGCAATCAGCCCCAGCATTTT.

This clone was detected once. The V call is TRBV7-9, the J call TRBJ1-2; maybe TRBD1 (5 bases). With 0 bases removed from V and 5 bases from J, the gap between germline ends came to 10 bases. The CDR3 length is 14 residues. Germline-derived CDR1 and CDR2 are SEHNR and FQNEAQ (reference sequence). The CDR3 spells CASSLAPQAYGYTF. Here the CDR3 DNA reads TGTGCCAGCAGCTTAGCTCCACAGGCTTATGGCTACACCTTC.

The rearrangement joins TRBV3-1 (or the pseudogene TRBV3-2) to TRBJ2-7, with D unresolved. Trimming cost V 0 bases and J 4 bases, with 7 bases left between them. CDR1 and CDR2 (germline): LGHDT, YNNKEL (reference sequence). The CDR3 is 13 amino acids. The DNA of the CDR3 is TGTGCCAGCAGCCAAGAGTCTATATACGAGCAGTACTTC. Its protein is CASSQESIYEQYF.

This clone was detected once. This chain connects TRBV6-4 to TRBJ2-2, with D possibly being TRBD1 (6 bases). V lost 5 bases and J lost 5, with 21 bases in between. Per the germline V gene, CDR1 is MRHNA and CDR2 is SNTAGT. The CDR3 has 17 residues. This chain's CDR3 is CASSYFEVRGPTGELFF. The CDR3 coding sequence is TGTGCCAGCAGTTATTTTGAAGTCAGGGGCCCAACCGGGGAGCTGTTTTTT.

V usage is TRBV10-3 and J usage is TRBJ1-2; D not resolved. Trimming removed 6 bases from V and 3 bases from J, with 11 bases in between. Germline assignment: CDR1 ENHRY and CDR2 SYGVKD. The CDR3 length is 13 residues. CDR3 loop: CAIRTQEDYGYTF. In DNA form, the CDR3 reads TGTGCCATCAGGACCCAGGAGGACTATGGCTACACCTTC.

The rearrangement uses TRBV27 and TRBJ1-2; D unresolved. The CDR3 is made up of 13 amino acids. Trimming took 2 bases from V and 8 from J, leaving 12 bases between them. Germline V CDR1 and CDR2: MNHEY, SMNVEV (reference sequence). The CDR3 bases are TGTGCCAGCAGTTTAGAGCGCGGCGGAGGCTACACCTTC. It specifies CASSLERGGGYTF.

The genes are TRBV29-1 and TRBJ2-7, with 7 bases matching TRBD1. This CDR3 spans 11 amino acids. V lost 6 bases, J lost 3 bases, and 2 bases stayed unmatched. Germline CDR1 and CDR2: SQVTM and ANQGSEA. In DNA, the CDR3 is TGCAGCGTCGCAGGGGGCTACGAGCAGTACTTC. Translated: CSVAGGYEQYF.

This clone was found once. The V call is TRBV2, the J call TRBJ2-5; the match to TRBD2 covers 7 bases. Germline V gene lookup returns CDR1 SNHLY and CDR2 FYNNEI. The CDR3 is 15 residues long. V lost 1 base to trimming and J lost 5 bases; unmatched junction nucleotides: 7. CDR3 nucleotide sequence: TGTGCCAGCAGTGAAGGGACTAGGGGAGGTGAGACCCAGTACTTC. Translating gives CASSEGTRGGETQYF.

The rearrangement links TRBV5-5 to TRBJ2-7; 12 bases fit TRBD2. The junction had 7 bases not matched to a gene; V was cut back by 3 bases and J by 6 bases. This CDR3 is built from 15 residues. Germline CDR1 SGHKS, CDR2 YYEKEE (reference sequence). The DNA of the CDR3 is TGTGCCAGCAGCTCCTCTAGCGGGGGGGCTACCGAGCAGTACTTC. This sequence encodes CASSSSSGGATEQYF.

V gene TRBV5-4 combines with J gene TRBJ2-3; tentatively, D is TRBD2 (5 bases). Trimming removed 2 bases at V and 7 bases at J, with 14 bases between. Germline V lookup: CDR1 SGHNT, CDR2 YYREEE (reference sequence). This CDR3 region has 14 residues. Written as DNA, the CDR3 is TGTGCCAGCAGCTTCGGACCGTCCGGGAATACGCAGTATTTT. Translating it yields CASSFGPSGNTQYF.

This clone was seen more than once but under ten times. This chain links TRBV4-1 with TRBJ2-1; D ambiguous. Germline assignment: CDR1 MGHRA and CDR2 YSYEKL. This CDR3 has 16 amino acids. V was shortened by 1 base and J by 8 bases, with 18 bases between the two germline ends. The CDR3 spells CASSQVPSPRSDEQFF. The CDR3 nucleotides read TGCGCCAGCAGCCAAGTGCCTAGTCCCCGATCCGATGAGCAGTTCTTC.

This rearrangement joins TRBV12-3 or TRBV12-4 to TRBJ1-1; D possibly corresponds to TRBD1 (5 bases). V shed 3 bases and J shed 1 base, with 6 bases lying between them. The length of the CDR3 is 13 residues. The CDR3 bases are TGTGCCAGCAGTTTCGACAGGAACACTGAAGCTTTCTTT. It yields the protein CASSFDRNTEAFF.

The chain recombines TRBV19 with TRBJ2-5, with 12 bases that match TRBD2. Trimming removed 0 bases from V and 9 bases from J; junction bases left unmatched: 8. This CDR3 comprises 16 residues. CDR1 LNHDA and CDR2 SQIVND come from the germline V gene (reference sequence). The CDR3 bases are TGTGCCAGTAGTATAGACGCGACTAGCGGGGGTAGGGCCCAGTACTTC. This codes for CASSIDATSGGRAQYF. Combining the CDR3 with reference TRBV19 and TRBJ2-5 gives the whole variable domain DGGITQSPKYLFRKEGQNVTLSCEQNLNHDAMYWYRQDPGQGLRLIYYSQIVNDFQKGDIAEGYSVSREKKESFPLTVTSAQKNPTAFYLCASSIDATSGGRAQYFGPGTRLLVL.

The rearrangement links TRBV5-1 to TRBJ1-2; a possible D gene is TRBD1 (6 bases). The CDR3 spans 14 residues. In germline, CDR1 is SGHRS, CDR2 YFSETQ. Trimming left V 3 bases short and J 3 bases short, with 12 bases between. This CDR3 is CASSSRGLDYGYTF. For the CDR3, the DNA is TGCGCCAGCAGCTCCAGGGGTCTGGACTATGGCTACACCTTC.

The chain joins TRBV18 to TRBJ2-5; D is perhaps TRBD2 (6 bases). Deletions cut 6 bases from V and 3 bases from J, with 14 bases between. CDR1 and CDR2 from the germline V gene are KGHSH and LQKENI. The CDR3 is 14 residues long. CDR3 in DNA: TGTGCCAGCTCGTTGATGGGGGGTAAAGAGACCCAGTACTTC. Translation gives CASSLMGGKETQYF.

This chain joins TRBV3-1 (or the pseudogene TRBV3-2) and TRBJ1-2; D is undetermined. The CDR3 contains 14 residues. V lost 1 base and J lost 1, with 7 bases in between. Germline lookup yields CDR1 LGHDT and CDR2 YNNKEL (reference sequence). CDR3 sequence reads: CASSQVELNYGYTF. For the CDR3, the DNA is TGTGCCAGCAGCCAAGTCGAACTTAACTATGGCTACACCTTC.

J is TRBJ1-2 and V is TRBV30; no reliable D call. Germline V gene sequence: CDR1 GTSNPN, CDR2 SVGIG (reference sequence). The V end lost 0 bases, the J end lost 8 bases, and 13 bases lay between the germline ends. This CDR3 is 13 amino acids long. The CDR3 loop is CAWSVPLGPGYTF. In DNA form, the CDR3 reads TGTGCCTGGAGTGTACCCCTAGGACCCGGCTACACCTTC.

The CDR3 spells CASSPGGSYEQYF. The CDR3 DNA reads as TGCGCCAGCAGCCCCGGAGGATCCTACGAGCAGTACTTC. The V and J genes are TRBV5-1 and TRBJ2-7, with D maybe TRBD2 (5 bases). The germline V gene encodes CDR1 SGHRS and CDR2 YFSETQ. The CDR3 has 13 amino acids. Between the trimmed V and J ends, which lost 4 bases and 1 base, there was a span of 9 bases.

This clone was observed a few times. Additional DNA sequences in this sample encode the identical CDR3. The CDR3 region has the DNA TGTGCCAGCAGCGTAGGGGGGCTCAACTATGGCTACACCTTC. Protein product: CASSVGGLNYGYTF. This chain links TRBV9 with TRBJ1-2; the D gene is possibly TRBD1 (6 bases). CDR1 is SGDLS and CDR2 is YYNGEE in the germline V gene. Trimming took 0 bases from V and 2 from J, leaving 8 bases between them. The CDR3 length is 14 residues.

This clone was picked up a small number of times. The V gene is TRBV19, the J gene TRBJ1-1; tentatively, D is TRBD1 (6 bases). The CDR3 totals 16 residues. Germline values: CDR1 LNHDA, CDR2 SQIVND (reference sequence). Trimming shortened V by 6 bases and J by 4 bases, and 21 bases separated the two germline ends. The CDR3 nucleotides are TGTGCCAGTAGGTTCTCGTTTTACAGGGTGTCCACTGAAGCTTTCTTT. Translation gives CASRFSFYRVSTEAFF.

The chain employs TRBV5-6 and TRBJ1-2, with a weak D call TRBD1 (5 bases). This CDR3 comprises 13 residues. From germline, CDR1 is SGHDT and CDR2 YYEEEE. V lost 4 bases and J 4 bases, leaving 11 bases between the germline ends. The CDR3 reads CASSPTGTYGYTF. CDR3 sequence (DNA): TGTGCCAGCAGCCCAACGGGGACCTATGGCTACACCTTC.

This chain connects TRBV30 to TRBJ2-7; 11 nucleotides line up with TRBD1. After removal of 1 base from V and 5 bases from J, the junction contained 7 bases not matched to a gene. CDR3 size: 15 residues. Per germline, CDR1 GTSNPN and CDR2 SVGIG (reference sequence). CDR3 protein: CAWSASGTGGNEQYF. The DNA of the CDR3 is TGTGCCTGGAGTGCGTCCGGGACAGGGGGTAACGAGCAGTACTTC.

This chain connects TRBV5-8 to TRBJ1-3, with D hard to call. V dropped 2 bases and J dropped 0 bases, with 9 bases sitting between them. The CDR3 contains 15 residues. CDR1 is SGHTS, CDR2 YDEGEE, per germline. CDR3 sequence: CASSFDGDSGNTIYF. CDR3 DNA sequence: TGTGCCAGCAGCTTCGACGGCGACTCTGGAAACACCATATATTTT. The full variable domain, its missing parts supplied by reference TRBV5-8 and TRBJ1-3, is EAGVTQSPTHLIKTRGQQATLRCSPISGHTSVYWYQQALGLGLQFLLWYDEGEERNRGNFPPRFSGRQFPNYSSELNVNALELEDSALYLCASSFDGDSGNTIYFGEGSWLTVV.